A selection of T cell receptor beta chains follows, all from one sample in a study of T-cell reconstitution after alpha-beta-depleted transplantation in children. TCRdb independently ran MiXCR on the PCR reads; one entry per CDR3 protein. The sample consists of a few hundred thousand distinct CDR3 sequences, 10% to 13% of them appearing once. Sequenced material: PBMCs from the stem cell graft donor, taken from the stem cell graft. These receptors were collected from a human donor who donated a stem cell graft to a child with acute lymphoblastic leukemia. Each CDR3 is given with its conserved first and last residue. D genes are given only for firm matches. Clone sizes are given selectively: once, few, many, or a class where the clone is expanded.

size	D	V	J	CDR3	DNA
.	TRBD1	TRBV7-9	TRBJ2-7	CASSLAHGTGGYEQYF	TGTGCCAGCAGCTTAGCGCACGGGACAGGGGGATATGAGCAGTACTTC
.	.	TRBV7-2	TRBJ2-7	CASSLADYYEQYF	TGTGCCAGCAGCTTAGCGGACTACTACGAGCAGTACTTC
.	.	TRBV7-3	TRBJ2-3	CASSLGFGTDTQYF	TGTGCCAGCAGCTTGGGGTTTGGTACAGATACGCAGTATTTT
few	.	TRBV12-3/TRBV12-4	TRBJ1-5	CASSLQGSDQPQHF	TGTGCCAGCAGTTTACAGGGTTCGGATCAGCCCCAGCATTTT
many	.	TRBV6-5	TRBJ1-1	CASSYSGLNTEAFF	TGTGCCAGCAGTTACTCGGGGCTGAACACTGAAGCTTTCTTT
.	.	TRBV29-1	TRBJ2-7	CSVGPARGYEQYF	TGCAGCGTTGGTCCGGCGAGGGGCTACGAGCAGTACTTC
many	TRBD2	TRBV7-2	TRBJ2-1	CASSFIAGEQFF	TGTGCCAGCAGCTTTATAGCGGGAGAGCAGTTCTTC
few	TRBD2	TRBV7-9	TRBJ2-1	CASSLVAGGFNNEQFF	TGTGCCAGCAGCTTAGTCGCGGGAGGGTTTAACAATGAGCAGTTCTTC
.	TRBD2	TRBV7-9	TRBJ2-1	CASSLETSGEQFF	TGTGCCAGCAGCTTGGAGACTAGCGGTGAGCAGTTCTTC
many	.	TRBV6-1	TRBJ2-3	CASTSAITSNRVRTQYF	TGTGCCAGCACCTCAGCCATAACCTCAAACAGGGTCCGGACGCAGTATTTT
many	.	TRBV20-1	TRBJ1-5	CSARDLRGEHQPQHF	TGCAGTGCTAGAGATCTTAGAGGGGAACATCAGCCCCAGCATTTT
many	.	TRBV12-3/TRBV12-4	TRBJ2-7	CASSFGLRVTEQYF	TGTGCCAGCAGTTTCGGGTTGAGGGTAACGGAGCAGTACTTC
.	TRBD1	TRBV11-2	TRBJ1-2	CASSPQPIQTGGINGYTF	TGTGCCAGCAGCCCCCAACCAATCCAAACAGGGGGAATTAATGGCTACACCTTC
few	.	TRBV7-2	TRBJ2-1	CASSPPGSRRNEQFF	TGTGCCAGCAGCCCTCCCGGGAGTAGGAGGAATGAGCAGTTCTTC
.	.	TRBV27	TRBJ2-7	CASSWTAGSSYEQYF	TGTGCCAGCAGTTGGACGGCGGGAAGCTCCTACGAGCAGTACTTC
few	TRBD1	TRBV10-3	TRBJ2-2	CAISEEGQGITGELFF	TGTGCCATCAGTGAGGAGGGACAGGGTATCACCGGGGAGCTGTTTTTT
many	TRBD2	TRBV20-1	TRBJ2-5	CSAPSPLAGMETQYF	TGCAGTGCTCCAAGCCCGCTAGCGGGAATGGAGACCCAGTACTTC
.	.	TRBV10-2	TRBJ2-7	CASSPTRDYEQYF	TGCGCCAGCAGTCCTACGAGAGACTACGAGCAGTACTTC
many	.	TRBV6-1	TRBJ1-5	CASSAGSTGQPQHF	TGTGCCAGCAGTGCCGGGTCAACGGGACAGCCCCAGCATTTT
.	TRBD2	TRBV3-1	TRBJ2-7	CASSKVMVRTSGRAYEQYF	TGTGCCAGCAGCAAAGTCATGGTCCGGACTAGCGGGAGGGCCTACGAGCAGTACTTC
.	.	TRBV3-1	TRBJ1-5	CASTQDLRGGNQPQHF	TGTGCCAGCACCCAAGATCTGCGTGGGGGCAATCAGCCCCAGCATTTT
many	TRBD1	TRBV29-1	TRBJ2-1	CSVELGGDLGQGPYNEQFF	TGCAGCGTTGAATTAGGTGGGGATTTGGGACAGGGACCCTACAATGAGCAGTTCTTC